A single sample gave rise to the 25 T cell receptor beta chains below, sequenced in a study of PD-L1 blockade in urothelial cancer. Libraries were prepared by immunoSEQ multiplex PCR; TCRdb keeps only in-frame clonotypes and omits some of them. The data show about 74,000 clones, with 80% to 85% seen just once and roughly 4.5% held by the top ten. The specimen was PBMCs, collected around atezolizumab (anti-PD-L1) treatment. These receptors were collected from a man aged 70 or older with urothelial cancer.

This rearrangement joins TRBV9 to TRBJ2-2; 12 positions match TRBD2. The V gene's germline CDR1 is SGDLS and CDR2 YYNGEE. The CDR3 sequence is 16 residues long. V shed 3 bases and J 6 bases; nucleotides not matched to a gene: 6. The CDR3 DNA reads as TGTGCCAGCAGCGCCCCTAGCGGGAGGGGTCCCGGGGAGCTGTTTTTT. Translated, it gives CASSAPSGRGPGELFF. The full variable domain, completed using reference TRBV9 and TRBJ2-2, is DSGVTQTPKHLITATGQRVTLRCSPRSGDLSVYWYQQSLDQGLQFLIQYYNGEERAKGNILERFSAQQFPDLHSELNLSSLELGDSALYFCASSAPSGRGPGELFFGEGSRLTVL.

CDR3: CASSGPGTGQNSPLHF. CDR3 bases: TGTGCCAGCAGCGGTCCCGGGACAGGACAAAATTCACCCCTCCACTTT. V and J are TRBV5-4 and TRBJ1-6, with 8 bases that match TRBD1. The V gene's germline CDR1 is SGHNT and CDR2 YYREEE (reference sequence). Unmatched junction bases numbered 10, after V lost 4 bases and J lost 7 bases. This CDR3 is 16 amino acids long. Using reference TRBV5-4 and TRBJ1-6 for the parts outside the CDR3, the full variable domain is ETGVTQSPTHLIKTRGQQVTLRCSSQSGHNTVSWYQQALGQGPQFIFQYYREEENGRGNFPPRFSGLQFPNYSSELNVNALELDDSALYLCASSGPGTGQNSPLHFGNGTRLTVT.

V usage is TRBV15 and J usage is TRBJ2-1, with 10 bases aligning to TRBD1. This CDR3 contains 15 residues. Germline loops: CDR1 LNHNV, CDR2 YYDKDF (reference sequence). V dropped 0 bases and J dropped 8; count of bases not matched to a gene: 4. CDR3 residues: CATSRERDRGDEQFF. The CDR3 coding sequence is TGTGCCACCAGCAGAGAACGGGACAGGGGCGATGAGCAGTTCTTC.

This chain joins TRBV11-2 and TRBJ2-3, with 10 positions matching TRBD2. CDR3 length: 17 residues. Trimming at V came to 5 bases and at J to 3 bases, leaving 11 bases not matched to a gene. Germline values: CDR1 SGHAT, CDR2 FQNNGV. This CDR3 is CASSDPGTSATTDTQYF. DNA for the CDR3: TGTGCCAGCAGCGATCCCGGGACTAGCGCTACAACAGATACGCAGTATTTT.

This clone was counted once. The chain uses TRBV5-6 and TRBJ1-1; 9 bases match TRBD1. The CDR3 has 15 residues. The V gene's germline CDR1 is SGHDT and CDR2 YYEEEE. V lost 3 bases to trimming and J lost 5 bases; unmatched junction nucleotides: 8. CDR3 sequence: CASSSGQGRDTEAFF. For the CDR3, the DNA is TGTGCCAGCAGCTCCGGACAGGGGAGGGATACTGAAGCTTTCTTT.

The chain combines TRBV29-1 with TRBJ2-7; a weak D match, TRBD2 (7 bases). V was shortened by 7 bases and J by 7 bases, with 23 bases between the two germline ends. CDR1 and CDR2 from the germline V gene are SQVTM and ANQGSEA. This CDR3 spans 14 amino acids. The CDR3 reads CSAAPGALGGEQYF. CDR3 coding DNA: TGCAGCGCGGCCCCGGGGGCGCTGGGAGGGGAGCAGTACTTC.

The chain employs TRBV7-2 and TRBJ1-4, with a weak D call TRBD1 (5 bases). CDR1 SGHTA and CDR2 FQGNSA come from the germline V gene. V lost 5 bases and J 0 bases, leaving 7 bases between the germline ends. The CDR3 has 14 residues. The CDR3 loop reads CASSLTATNEKLFF. CDR3 nucleotides: TGTGCCAGCAGCCTGACAGCAACTAATGAAAAACTGTTTTTT. Complete variable domain (other parts from reference TRBV7-2 and TRBJ1-4): GAGVSQSPSNKVTEKGKDVELRCDPISGHTALYWYRQSLGQGLEFLIYFQGNSAPDKSGLPSDRFSAERTGGSVSTLTIQRTQQEDSAVYLCASSLTATNEKLFFGSGTQLSVL.

There are a few counts of this clone. The rearrangement links TRBV28 to TRBJ1-2, with 7 bases identical to TRBD1. This CDR3 contains 14 residues. In germline, CDR1 is MDHEN, CDR2 SYDVKM. With V trimmed by 6 bases and J by 4 bases, 8 bases remained unmatched. CDR3 coding DNA: TGTGCCAGCAGACGAGGGACAGACAGCTATGGCTACACCTTC. This sequence encodes CASRRGTDSYGYTF.

The genes are TRBV5-8 and TRBJ2-7, with D possibly being TRBD2 (5 bases). The V gene's germline CDR1 is SGHTS and CDR2 YDEGEE. V was shortened by 4 bases and J by 3 bases, with 14 bases between the two germline ends. The CDR3 loop spans 14 amino acids. The CDR3 protein is CASSTDSVVYEQYF. The CDR3 nucleotides read TGTGCCAGCAGCACGGACTCCGTCGTCTACGAGCAGTACTTC. The entire variable domain, with the rest obtained from reference TRBV5-8 and TRBJ2-7, is as follows: EAGVTQSPTHLIKTRGQQATLRCSPISGHTSVYWYQQALGLGLQFLLWYDEGEERNRGNFPPRFSGRQFPNYSSELNVNALELEDSALYLCASSTDSVVYEQYFGPGTRLTVT.

The rearrangement uses TRBV6-5 and TRBJ2-1, with a possible D match to TRBD2 (6 bases). In germline, CDR1 is MNHEY, CDR2 SVGAGI. V lost 7 bases and J 5 bases, leaving 18 bases between the germline ends. This CDR3 contains 15 residues. CDR3 residues: CASTQAAGLNNEQFF. The DNA of the CDR3 is TGTGCCAGCACCCAAGCCGCGGGACTGAACAATGAGCAGTTCTTC.

The chain carries TRBV10-3 and TRBJ2-1; the match to TRBD1 covers 10 bases. From germline, CDR1 is ENHRY and CDR2 SYGVKD. The CDR3 length is 18 residues. With V trimmed by 2 bases and J by 8 bases, 15 bases remained unmatched. The CDR3 DNA sequence: TGTGCCATCAGTGAGCCCACAAGACAGGGGGCACTTGGGGATGAGCAGTTCTTC. This sequence encodes CAISEPTRQGALGDEQFF.

The genes are TRBV4-1 and TRBJ2-1; 15 nucleotides align to TRBD2. Germline values: CDR1 MGHRA, CDR2 YSYEKL. This CDR3 spans 16 amino acids. J lost 8 bases, V lost 3 bases, and 5 bases had no gene match. The CDR3 is CASSQARTSGRDEQFF. CDR3 bases: TGCGCCAGCAGCCAGGCTCGGACTAGCGGGAGGGATGAGCAGTTCTTC.

The genes are TRBV7-9 and TRBJ2-5; 11 bases agree with TRBD1. J was trimmed by 5 bases and V by 5 bases; bases with no gene match: 4. Germline values: CDR1 SEHNR, CDR2 FQNEAQ (reference sequence). The CDR3 length is 14 residues. In DNA, the CDR3 is TGTGCCAGCAGCCCGGGACAGGGGGGGGAGACCCAGTACTTC. Translating gives CASSPGQGGETQYF.

The rearrangement joins TRBV28 to TRBJ1-1; possibly TRBD1 for D (6 bases). V lost 8 bases to trimming and J lost 7 bases, with 8 bases between them. CDR3 length equals 10 residues. In germline, CDR1 is MDHEN, CDR2 SYDVKM. CDR3 in amino acids: CASGRGEAFF. The CDR3 DNA follows: TGTGCCAGCGGCAGGGGTGAAGCTTTCTTT.

This clone was picked up one time. V usage is TRBV11-2 and J usage is TRBJ1-1; a possible D gene is TRBD1 (5 bases). CDR1 SGHAT and CDR2 FQNNGV come from the germline V gene. Trimming removed 5 bases from V and 4 bases from J, with 20 bases in between. The CDR3 is 16 residues long. Here the CDR3 DNA reads TGTGCCAGCAGCCCCACCCTCGTCCAGGGTTCCACTGAAGCTTTCTTT. It codes for CASSPTLVQGSTEAFF.

The chain is built from TRBV5-4 and TRBJ2-2; D might be TRBD1 (6 bases). The CDR3 has 16 amino acids. Trimming removed 2 bases at V and 2 bases at J, with 13 bases between. Per the germline V gene, CDR1 is SGHNT and CDR2 is YYREEE (reference sequence). CDR3 sequence (DNA): TGTGCCAGCAGCTTTTTTGGGGGCGGCAACACCGGGGAGCTGTTTTTT. Protein sequence: CASSFFGGGNTGELFF.

The chain combines TRBV27 with TRBJ1-4, with D possibly matching TRBD1 (6 bases). Germline V lookup: CDR1 MNHEY, CDR2 SMNVEV (reference sequence). The CDR3 length is 16 residues. With 1 base removed from V and 7 bases from J, the gap between germline ends came to 16 bases. DNA for the CDR3: TGTGCCAGCAGTTTATTCTCGGGGGGGCGCGGTGAAAAACTGTTTTTT. Its translation: CASSLFSGGRGEKLFF.

V gene TRBV9 combines with J gene TRBJ1-1, with D possibly being TRBD1 (5 bases). This CDR3 spans 14 amino acids. The germline V and J ends were trimmed by 0 bases and 6 bases, with 12 bases remaining between them. Germline assignment: CDR1 SGDLS and CDR2 YYNGEE. CDR3 nucleotide sequence: TGTGCCAGCAGCGTAGGAGGCGGGGCCGCTGAAGCTTTCTTT. As protein: CASSVGGGAAEAFF.

The chain joins TRBV7-6 to TRBJ1-5; 7 nucleotides align to TRBD1. This CDR3 comprises 15 residues. Germline V CDR1 and CDR2: SGHVS, FNYEAQ. The ends lost 5 bases at V and 1 base at J; junction bases unmatched: 5. The CDR3 loop reads CASSLRQGSNQPQHF. In DNA, the CDR3 is TGTGCCAGCAGCCTTCGACAGGGAAGCAATCAGCCCCAGCATTTT. Filled out from reference TRBV7-6 and TRBJ1-5, the complete variable domain reads GAGVSQSPRYKVTKRGQDVALRCDPISGHVSLYWYRQALGQGPEFLTYFNYEAQQDKSGLPNDRFSAERPEGSISTLTIQRTEQRDSAMYRCASSLRQGSNQPQHFGDGTRLSIL.

This chain links TRBV2 with TRBJ1-1; D perhaps matches TRBD1 (5 bases). V shed 6 bases and J shed 8 bases, with 10 bases lying between them. CDR1 and CDR2 (germline): SNHLY, FYNNEI. The CDR3 extends over 11 amino acids. The CDR3 DNA reads as TGTGCCAGCAGCGGGGGTCCAGAAGCTTTCTTT. Translation: CASSGGPEAFF.

The chain joins TRBV7-6 to TRBJ2-7; TRBD2 matches 9 bases. The trim removed 0 bases at V and 3 bases at J, leaving 0 bases unmatched. From germline, CDR1 is SGHVS and CDR2 FNYEAQ. The CDR3 runs 14 residues. CDR3 DNA: TGTGCCAGCAGCTTAGCAGCGGGAGGCTACGAGCAGTACTTC. It yields the protein CASSLAAGGYEQYF.

The V call is TRBV5-5, the J call TRBJ2-1; no clear D. Trimming took off 2 bases at V and 3 bases at J, with 3 bases between the two ends. The CDR3 has 12 amino acids. Germline loops: CDR1 SGHKS, CDR2 YYEKEE (reference sequence). CDR3 DNA sequence: TGTGCCAGCAGCTTCAACTACAATGAGCAGTTCTTC. Its protein is CASSFNYNEQFF.

The chain has TRBV11-2 and TRBJ2-1; TRBD2 agrees at 9 bases. Germline V lookup: CDR1 SGHAT, CDR2 FQNNGV. Losses at the gene ends were 0 bases for V and 5 bases for J; bases not matched to a gene: 8. The CDR3 consists of 17 residues. CDR3 protein: CASSLDGASGTHNEQFF. The CDR3 DNA sequence: TGTGCCAGCAGCTTAGATGGCGCTAGCGGGACCCACAATGAGCAGTTCTTC.

The chain employs TRBV29-1 and TRBJ2-3; TRBD2 aligns across 13 bases. V was clipped by 6 bases and J by 0 bases; unmatched bases: 3. CDR3 length: 15 residues. CDR1 and CDR2 (germline): SQVTM, ANQGSEA. The CDR3 region is CSVGLAGASTDTQYF. The CDR3 region has the DNA TGCAGCGTCGGACTAGCGGGGGCTAGCACAGATACGCAGTATTTT.

The chain carries TRBV6-5 and TRBJ1-2, with D hard to call. Trimming stripped 11 bases from V and 4 bases from J, with 14 bases between. CDR3 length: 12 amino acids. Germline assignment: CDR1 MNHEY and CDR2 SVGAGI. The CDR3 coding sequence is TGTGCCGCTCACCACTTTCTCTATGGCTACACCTTC. It encodes CAAHHFLYGYTF.